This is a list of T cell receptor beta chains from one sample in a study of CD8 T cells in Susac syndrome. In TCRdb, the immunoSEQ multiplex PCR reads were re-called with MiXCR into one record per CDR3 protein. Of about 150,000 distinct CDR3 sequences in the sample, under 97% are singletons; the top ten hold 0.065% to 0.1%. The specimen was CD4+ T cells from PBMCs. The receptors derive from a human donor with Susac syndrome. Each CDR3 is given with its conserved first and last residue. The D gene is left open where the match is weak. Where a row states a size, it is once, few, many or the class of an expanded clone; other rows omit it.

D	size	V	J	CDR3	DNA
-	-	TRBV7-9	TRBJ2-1	CASSLEGDLSEQFF	TGTGCCAGCAGCTTAGAAGGCGACTTGTCTGAGCAGTTCTTC
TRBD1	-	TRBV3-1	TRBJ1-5	CASSPRDRGFDQPQHF	TGTGCCAGCAGCCCCCGGGACAGGGGGTTCGATCAGCCCCAGCATTTT
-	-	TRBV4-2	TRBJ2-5	CASSQEGSGTQETQYF	TGTGCCAGCAGCCAAGAAGGCAGCGGAACTCAAGAGACCCAGTACTTC
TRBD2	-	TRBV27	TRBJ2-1	CASSLRLAGENEQFF	TGTGCCAGCAGTCTCCGACTAGCGGGAGAGAATGAGCAGTTCTTC
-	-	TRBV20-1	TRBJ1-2	CSVEGQDYGYTF	TGCAGTGTGGAGGGGCAGGACTATGGCTACACCTTC
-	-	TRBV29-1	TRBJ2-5	CSAGVGGLQTQYF	TGCAGCGCGGGAGTCGGGGGCCTACAGACCCAGTACTTC
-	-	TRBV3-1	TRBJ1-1	CATWKGAEAFF	TGTGCCACCTGGAAGGGGGCTGAAGCTTTCTTT
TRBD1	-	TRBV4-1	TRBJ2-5	CASSQWQGVGSYGRETQYF	TGCGCCAGCAGCCAATGGCAGGGGGTGGGGAGTTATGGTCGGGAGACCCAGTACTTC
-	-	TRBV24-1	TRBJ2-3	CATSDLGLAADTQYF	TGTGCCACCAGTGATTTAGGCCTAGCCGCAGATACGCAGTATTTT
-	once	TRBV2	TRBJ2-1	CASSSTGEQFF	TGTGCCAGCAGCTCGACCGGGGAGCAGTTCTTC
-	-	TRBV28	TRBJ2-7	CASRATWEQYF	TGTGCCAGCAGGGCGACTTGGGAGCAGTACTTC
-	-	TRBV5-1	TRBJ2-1	CASSLGGENNEQFF	TGCGCCAGCAGCTTGGGGGGAGAAAACAATGAGCAGTTCTTC
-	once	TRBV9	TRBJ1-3	CASSVGQANSGNTIYF	TGTGCCAGCAGCGTAGGACAGGCAAACTCTGGAAACACCATATATTTT
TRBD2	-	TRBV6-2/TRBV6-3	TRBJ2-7	CAATGGAKQYF	TGTGCCGCGACCGGGGGGGCGAAGCAGTACTTC
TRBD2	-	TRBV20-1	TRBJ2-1	CSARPLAGWDEQFF	TGCAGTGCTAGGCCTCTAGCGGGATGGGATGAGCAGTTCTTC
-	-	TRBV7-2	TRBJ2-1	CASSLALNSLGVQFF	TGTGCCAGCAGCTTAGCCCTCAACTCGCTCGGCGTGCAGTTCTTC
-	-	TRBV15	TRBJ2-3	CATSRAYSPATDTQYF	TGTGCCACCAGCAGAGCGTACAGTCCCGCCACAGATACGCAGTATTTT
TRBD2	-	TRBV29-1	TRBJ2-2	CSVGSGRGNTGELFF	TGCAGCGTAGGTAGCGGGAGAGGGAACACCGGGGAGCTGTTTTTT
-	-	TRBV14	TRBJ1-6	CASTHKQNSPLHF	TGTGCCAGCACCCACAAACAGAATTCACCCCTCCACTTT
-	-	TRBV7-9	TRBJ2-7	CASSLAVYEQYF	TGTGCCAGCAGCTTAGCGGTTTACGAGCAGTACTTC
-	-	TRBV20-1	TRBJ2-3	CSASGSWDTQYF	TGCAGTGCTAGCGGGAGTTGGGATACGCAGTATTTT
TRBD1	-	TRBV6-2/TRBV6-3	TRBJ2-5	CASYKQGGPQETQYF	TGTGCCAGTTATAAACAGGGGGGACCCCAAGAGACCCAGTACTTC
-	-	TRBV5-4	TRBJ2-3	CASSHETGFTDTQYF	TGTGCCAGCAGCCATGAGACAGGTTTCACAGATACGCAGTATTTT
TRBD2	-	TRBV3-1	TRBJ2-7	CASSVAGLKEQYF	TGTGCCAGCAGTGTAGCGGGGCTCAAGGAGCAGTACTTC
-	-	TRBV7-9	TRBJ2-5	CASSLHDVTQYF	TGTGCCAGCAGCTTACACGATGTGACCCAGTACTTC
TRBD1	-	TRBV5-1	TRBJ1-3	CASRQGTASGNTIYF	TGCGCCAGCAGACAAGGGACAGCCTCTGGAAACACCATATATTTT
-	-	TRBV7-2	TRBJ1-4	CASSLSGANEKLFF	TGTGCCAGCAGCTTATCCGGTGCTAATGAAAAACTGTTTTTT
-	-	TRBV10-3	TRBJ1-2	CAISETDNYGYTF	TGTGCCATCAGCGAAACAGACAACTATGGCTACACCTTC
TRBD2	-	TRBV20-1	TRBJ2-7	CSASTTSVLYEQYF	TGCAGTGCTTCCACCACTAGCGTTCTTTACGAGCAGTACTTC
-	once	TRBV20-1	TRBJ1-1	CSARGVQTAEAFF	TGCAGTGCTAGAGGCGTTCAGACAGCTGAAGCTTTCTTT
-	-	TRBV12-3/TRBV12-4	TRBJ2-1	CASSSVGLGNEQFF	TGTGCCAGCAGTAGCGTGGGGCTGGGGAATGAGCAGTTCTTC
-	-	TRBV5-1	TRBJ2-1	CASSLANYPNEQFF	TGCGCCAGCAGCTTGGCCAACTACCCAAATGAGCAGTTCTTC
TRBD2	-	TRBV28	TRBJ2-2	CASGGGRGNTGELFF	TGTGCCAGCGGAGGCGGGAGGGGGAACACCGGGGAGCTGTTTTTT
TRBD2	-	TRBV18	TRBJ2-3	CASSPPGLADPGADTQYF	TGTGCCAGCTCACCACCGGGACTAGCGGATCCGGGGGCGGATACGCAGTATTTT
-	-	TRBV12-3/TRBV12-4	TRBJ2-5	CASSGETQETQYF	TGTGCCAGCAGTGGGGAAACCCAAGAGACCCAGTACTTC
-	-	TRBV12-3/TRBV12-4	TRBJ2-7	CASSPGLTLPYEQYF	TGTGCCAGCAGCCCGGGACTTACTCTCCCCTACGAGCAGTACTTC
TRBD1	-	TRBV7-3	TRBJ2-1	CASSLPGQGPGEQFF	TGTGCCAGCAGCCTCCCGGGACAGGGGCCTGGTGAGCAGTTCTTC
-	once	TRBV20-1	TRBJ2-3	CSASSPGHQGTDTQYF	TGCAGTGCTAGCAGCCCGGGACACCAAGGCACAGATACGCAGTATTTT
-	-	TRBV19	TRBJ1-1	CASSSGVLPEAFF	TGTGCCAGTAGTAGCGGGGTCCTACCTGAAGCTTTCTTT
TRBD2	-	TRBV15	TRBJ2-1	CATSSLGTSGNNEQFF	TGTGCCACCAGCAGTTTGGGGACTAGCGGAAACAATGAGCAGTTCTTC
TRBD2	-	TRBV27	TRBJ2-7	CASSRTSGSLGEQYF	TGTGCCAGCAGTCGGACTAGCGGGAGTCTGGGTGAGCAGTACTTC
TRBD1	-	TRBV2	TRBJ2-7	CASGGQGTYEQYF	TGTGCCAGCGGGGGACAGGGGACCTACGAGCAGTACTTC
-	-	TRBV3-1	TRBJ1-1	CASSQAHGTEAFF	TGTGCCAGCAGCCAGGCCCACGGCACTGAAGCTTTCTTT
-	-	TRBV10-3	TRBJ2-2	CAISPLVGGELFF	TGTGCCATCAGCCCGCTAGTGGGCGGGGAGCTGTTTTTT
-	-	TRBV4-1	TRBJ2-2	CASSQESVQTGELFF	TGCGCCAGCAGCCAAGAATCTGTACAAACCGGGGAGCTGTTTTTT
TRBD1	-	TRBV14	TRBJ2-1	CASSFEGAPYNEQFF	TGTGCCAGCAGCTTCGAGGGGGCCCCCTACAATGAGCAGTTCTTC
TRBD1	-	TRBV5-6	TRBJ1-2	CASRTGGENYGYTF	TGTGCCAGCAGGACAGGGGGCGAAAACTATGGCTACACCTTC
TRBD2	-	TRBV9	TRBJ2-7	CASSGSGGPYEQYF	TGTGCCAGCAGTGGTAGCGGGGGACCCTACGAGCAGTACTTC
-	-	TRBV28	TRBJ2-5	CASSDGQVETQYF	TGTGCCAGCAGTGATGGGCAGGTCGAGACCCAGTACTTC
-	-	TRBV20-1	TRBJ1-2	CSARGGHYVTGYTF	TGCAGTGCTAGGGGGGGACATTATGTGACTGGCTACACCTTC
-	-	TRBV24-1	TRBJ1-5	CATSGQYNQPQHF	TGTGCCACCAGCGGACAGTACAATCAGCCCCAGCATTTT
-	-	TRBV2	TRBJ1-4	CASTGYVGEKLFF	TGTGCCAGCACGGGTTATGTTGGGGAAAAACTGTTTTTT
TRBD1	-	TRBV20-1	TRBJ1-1	CSARQGLGRGNTEAFF	TGCAGTGCCCGACAGGGCCTGGGCAGAGGGAACACTGAAGCTTTCTTT
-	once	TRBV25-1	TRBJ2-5	CATSPGARQETQYF	TGTGCCACTTCACCGGGAGCCCGCCAAGAGACCCAGTACTTC
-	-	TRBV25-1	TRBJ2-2	CASTRTDENTGELFF	TGTGCCAGCACCCGGACAGACGAAAACACCGGGGAGCTGTTTTTT
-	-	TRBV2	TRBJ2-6	CASIPGLSGANVLTF	TGTGCCAGCATCCCGGGCCTATCTGGGGCCAACGTCCTGACTTTC